The rows below give T cell receptor beta chains drawn from one sample of a study of blood T cell repertoires in COVID-19. Produced via immunoSEQ multiplex PCR; TCRdb's table is partial and in-frame only. The table lists a few hundred thousand clones, 84% of them singletons. Sequenced sample: PBMCs or T cells enriched from blood (not recorded which). The receptors shown here come from a woman between 40 and 55 years old who had recovered from COVID-19. The CDR3 runs from the conserved cysteine through the conserved F or W. The order of the fields is CDR3 length, clone size, D gene, V gene, J gene, CDR3 protein, CDR3 DNA. The D gene is left open where the match is weak. Clone size is not always given. Where it is, it says once, few, many or a class for expanded clones.

>12|.|TRBD1|TRBV2|TRBJ1-1
CASRAQGTEAFF
TGTGCCAGCAGGGCACAGGGGACTGAAGCTTTCTTT
>15|.|TRBD1|TRBV2|TRBJ2-5
CASSIETGGQETQYF
TGTGCCAGCTCTATTGAGACAGGGGGCCAAGAGACCCAGTACTTC
>17|.|.|TRBV19|TRBJ1-2
CASTEPPYRSGSDGYTF
TGTGCCAGTACTGAGCCCCCCTACCGCTCAGGGTCGGATGGCTACACCTTC
>15|few|.|TRBV7-6|TRBJ2-1
CASSLGSEIYNEQFF
TGTGCCAGCAGCTTAGGGTCGGAGATCTACAATGAGCAGTTCTTC
>14|.|TRBD1|TRBV28|TRBJ2-2
CASRPRQGFGELFF
TGTGCCAGCAGACCCCGACAGGGCTTTGGGGAGCTGTTTTTT
>15|.|TRBD1|TRBV27|TRBJ1-4
CASSWAGTGSGKLFF
TGTGCCAGCAGTTGGGCCGGGACAGGGTCGGGAAAACTGTTTTTT
>18|once|TRBD2|TRBV11-3|TRBJ2-1
CASSLNRLGLASYNEQFF
TGTGCCAGCAGCTTAAATAGGTTGGGACTAGCGTCCTACAATGAGCAGTTCTTC
>15|.|TRBD2|TRBV5-1|TRBJ2-1
CASSFGTTSYNEQFF
TGCGCCAGCAGCTTCGGGACTACCTCCTACAATGAGCAGTTCTTC
>13|.|TRBD1|TRBV29-1|TRBJ1-2
CSVQRDRDYGYTF
TGCAGCGTCCAGAGGGACAGGGACTATGGCTACACCTTC
>14|.|.|TRBV2|TRBJ1-1
CASSEEMASGEAFF
TGTGCCAGCAGTGAAGAGATGGCCTCGGGTGAAGCTTTCTTT
>15|.|.|TRBV7-6|TRBJ2-1
CASSLEAVSYNEQFF
TGTGCCAGCAGCTTAGAAGCCGTTTCCTACAATGAGCAGTTCTTC
>14|.|.|TRBV6-6|TRBJ1-4
CASNGLGAGEKLFF
TGTGCCAGCAATGGCCTGGGGGCGGGTGAAAAACTGTTTTTT
>15|.|TRBD1|TRBV28|TRBJ1-5
CASSPGSGGGQPQHF
TGTGCCAGCAGCCCAGGCTCAGGGGGCGGTCAGCCCCAGCATTTT
>16|.|.|TRBV28|TRBJ1-3
CASSSSRGGKRNTIYF
TGTGCCAGCAGTTCGAGTAGAGGAGGGAAGAGAAACACCATATATTTT
>14|.|.|TRBV7-9|TRBJ2-3
CASSLGAQGDTQYF
TGTGCCAGCAGCTTAGGGGCGCAAGGTGACACGCAGTATTTT
>14|.|.|TRBV19|TRBJ1-4
CASSISQGNEKLFF
TGTGCCAGTAGTATATCACAGGGTAATGAAAAACTGTTTTTT
>14|.|TRBD1|TRBV6-2/TRBV6-3|TRBJ1-5
CASSQSDRAQPQHF
TGTGCCAGCAGCCAGTCGGACAGGGCTCAGCCCCAGCATTTT
>14|few|.|TRBV10-3|TRBJ1-1
CAISGGTRNTEAFF
TGTGCCATCAGTGGAGGGACAAGGAACACTGAAGCTTTCTTT
>15|.|.|TRBV9|TRBJ2-1
CASSVARETDNEQFF
TGTGCCAGCAGCGTAGCGAGGGAGACTGATAATGAGCAGTTCTTC
>20|.|TRBD2|TRBV23-1|TRBJ2-1
CASSQPPGLAALFSYNEQFF
TGCGCCAGCAGTCAACCCCCGGGACTAGCGGCCCTCTTTTCCTACAATGAGCAGTTCTTC
>12|.|.|TRBV19|TRBJ1-1
CASAAGQHEAFF
TGTGCCAGTGCGGCAGGACAGCATGAAGCTTTCTTT
>12|.|.|TRBV12-3/TRBV12-4|TRBJ1-1
CASSSQWSRAFF
TGTGCCAGCAGTTCACAGTGGTCCCGGGCTTTCTTT
>15|.|TRBD1|TRBV19|TRBJ1-2
CASRAITGDSYGYTF
TGTGCCAGTAGGGCTATTACAGGGGACAGCTATGGCTACACCTTC
>14|many|.|TRBV11-2|TRBJ2-3
CASSLELGTDTQYF
TGTGCCAGCAGCTTAGAATTAGGCACAGATACGCAGTATTTT
>15|.|.|TRBV19|TRBJ1-1
CASTYGQLENTEAFF
TGTGCCAGTACCTATGGGCAATTGGAGAACACTGAAGCTTTCTTT
>15|.|.|TRBV11-2|TRBJ1-4
CASSDYFGGGEKLFF
TGTGCCAGCAGCGACTACTTCGGGGGAGGCGAAAAACTGTTTTTT
>14|.|.|TRBV5-6|TRBJ1-5
CASSKRLSNQPQHF
TGTGCCAGCAGCAAACGACTTAGCAATCAGCCCCAGCATTTT
>17|.|.|TRBV7-9|TRBJ2-3
CASSLSGGSLGTDTQYF
TGTGCCAGCAGCTTATCTGGGGGGAGCCTAGGGACAGATACGCAGTATTTT
>16|.|TRBD2|TRBV11-3|TRBJ2-1
CASSLGDSSGYNEQFF
TGTGCCAGCAGCCTCGGGGACTCTAGCGGGTACAATGAGCAGTTCTTC
>14|.|.|TRBV19|TRBJ2-2
CASSSLDRPGELFF
TGTGCCAGTAGTTCACTAGACCGTCCCGGGGAGCTGTTTTTT
>15|.|.|TRBV18|TRBJ1-2
CASSPATGVVYGYTF
TGTGCCAGCTCACCAGCTACAGGAGTTGTCTATGGCTACACCTTC